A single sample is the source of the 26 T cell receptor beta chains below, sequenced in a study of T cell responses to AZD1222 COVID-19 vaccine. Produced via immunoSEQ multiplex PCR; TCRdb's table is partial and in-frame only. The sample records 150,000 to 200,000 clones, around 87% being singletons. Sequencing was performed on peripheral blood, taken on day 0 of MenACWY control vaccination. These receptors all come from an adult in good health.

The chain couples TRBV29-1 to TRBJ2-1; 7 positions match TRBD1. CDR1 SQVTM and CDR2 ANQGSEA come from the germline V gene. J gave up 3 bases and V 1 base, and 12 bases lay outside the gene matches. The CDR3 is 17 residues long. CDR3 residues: CSVEARLGGQIYNEQFF. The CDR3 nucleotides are TGCAGCGTTGAAGCCCGATTAGGGGGACAGATCTACAATGAGCAGTTCTTC.

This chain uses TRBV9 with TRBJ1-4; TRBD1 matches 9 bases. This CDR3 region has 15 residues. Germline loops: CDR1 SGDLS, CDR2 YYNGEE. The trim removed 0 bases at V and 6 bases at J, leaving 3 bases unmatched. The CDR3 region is CASSVGGTGYEKLFF. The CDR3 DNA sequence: TGTGCCAGCAGCGTAGGAGGGACAGGGTATGAAAAACTGTTTTTT.

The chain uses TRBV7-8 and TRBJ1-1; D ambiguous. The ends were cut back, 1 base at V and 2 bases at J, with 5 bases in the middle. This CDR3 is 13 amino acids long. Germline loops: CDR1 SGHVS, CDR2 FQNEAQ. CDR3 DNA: TGTGCCAGCAGCTTAGAGGGCAACACTGAAGCTTTCTTT. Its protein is CASSLEGNTEAFF.

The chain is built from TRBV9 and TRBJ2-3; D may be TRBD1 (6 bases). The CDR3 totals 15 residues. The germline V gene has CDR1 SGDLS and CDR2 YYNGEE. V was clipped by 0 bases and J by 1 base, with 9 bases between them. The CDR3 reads CASSVASGGTDTQYF. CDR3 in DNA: TGTGCCAGCAGCGTAGCCTCAGGGGGCACAGATACGCAGTATTTT. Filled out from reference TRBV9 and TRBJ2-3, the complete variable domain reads DSGVTQTPKHLITATGQRVTLRCSPRSGDLSVYWYQQSLDQGLQFLIQYYNGEERAKGNILERFSAQQFPDLHSELNLSSLELGDSALYFCASSVASGGTDTQYFGPGTRLTVL.

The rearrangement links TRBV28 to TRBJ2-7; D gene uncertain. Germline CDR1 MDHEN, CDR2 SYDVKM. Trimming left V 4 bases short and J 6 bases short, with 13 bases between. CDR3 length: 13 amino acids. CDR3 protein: CASSSGRIGEQYF. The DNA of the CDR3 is TGTGCCAGCAGTTCAGGTAGGATCGGCGAGCAGTACTTC. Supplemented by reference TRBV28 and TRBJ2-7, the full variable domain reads DVKVTQSSRYLVKRTGEKVFLECVQDMDHENMFWYRQDPGLGLRLIYFSYDVKMKEKGDIPEGYSVSREKKERFSLILESASTNQTSMYLCASSSGRIGEQYFGPGTRLTVT.

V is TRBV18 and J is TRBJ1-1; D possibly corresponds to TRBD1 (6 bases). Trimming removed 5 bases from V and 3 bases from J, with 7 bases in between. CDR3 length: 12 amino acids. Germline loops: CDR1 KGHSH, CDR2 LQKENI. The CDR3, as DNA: TGTGCCAGCTCAAGACAGGACACTGAAGCTTTCTTT. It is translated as CASSRQDTEAFF.

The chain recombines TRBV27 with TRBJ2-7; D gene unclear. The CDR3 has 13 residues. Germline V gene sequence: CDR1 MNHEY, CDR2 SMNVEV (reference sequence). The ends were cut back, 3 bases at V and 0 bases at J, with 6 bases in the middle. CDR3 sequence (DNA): TGTGCCAGCAGTTTTTTGAGCTCCTACGAGCAGTACTTC. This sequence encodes CASSFLSSYEQYF.

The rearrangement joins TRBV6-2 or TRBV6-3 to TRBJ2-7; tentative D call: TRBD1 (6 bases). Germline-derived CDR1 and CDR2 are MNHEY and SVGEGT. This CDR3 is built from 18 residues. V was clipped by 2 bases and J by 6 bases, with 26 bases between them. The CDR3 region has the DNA TGTGCCAGCAGTTACCGAACATCGGACAGTTCTAATTACGGCGAGCAGTACTTC. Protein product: CASSYRTSDSSNYGEQYF.

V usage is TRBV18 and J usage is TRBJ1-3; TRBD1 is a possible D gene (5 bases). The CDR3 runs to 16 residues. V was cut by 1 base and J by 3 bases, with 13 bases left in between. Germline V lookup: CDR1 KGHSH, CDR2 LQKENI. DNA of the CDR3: TGTGCCAGCTCACCACTTCGAGGGGTCGGTGGAAACACCATATATTTT. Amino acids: CASSPLRGVGGNTIYF.

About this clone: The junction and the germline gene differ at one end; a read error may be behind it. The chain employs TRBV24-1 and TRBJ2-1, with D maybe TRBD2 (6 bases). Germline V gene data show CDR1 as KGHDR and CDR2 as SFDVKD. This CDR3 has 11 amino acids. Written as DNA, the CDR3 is TGTGCCACCAGTGATTTGGGGACTTTCCTCTTC. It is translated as CATSDLGTFLF.

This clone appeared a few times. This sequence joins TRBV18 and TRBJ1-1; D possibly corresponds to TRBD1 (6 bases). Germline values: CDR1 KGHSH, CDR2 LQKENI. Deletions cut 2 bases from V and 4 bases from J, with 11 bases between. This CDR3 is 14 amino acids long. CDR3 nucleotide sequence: TGTGCCAGCTCACCATCGGGGGGCGTCACTGAAGCTTTCTTT. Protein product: CASSPSGGVTEAFF. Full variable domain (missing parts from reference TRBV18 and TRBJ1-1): NAGVMQNPRHLVRRRGQEARLRCSPMKGHSHVYWYRQLPEEGLKFMVYLQKENIIDESGMPKERFSAEFPKEGPSILRIQQVVRGDSAAYFCASSPSGGVTEAFFGQGTRLTVV.

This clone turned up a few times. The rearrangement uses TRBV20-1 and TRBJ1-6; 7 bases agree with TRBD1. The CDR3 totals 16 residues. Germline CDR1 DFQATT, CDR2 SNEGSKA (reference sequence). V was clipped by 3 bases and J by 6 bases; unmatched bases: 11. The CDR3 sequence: CSASNPQGVVNSPLHF. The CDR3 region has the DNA TGCAGTGCTAGTAACCCGCAGGGGGTGGTTAATTCACCCCTCCACTTT.

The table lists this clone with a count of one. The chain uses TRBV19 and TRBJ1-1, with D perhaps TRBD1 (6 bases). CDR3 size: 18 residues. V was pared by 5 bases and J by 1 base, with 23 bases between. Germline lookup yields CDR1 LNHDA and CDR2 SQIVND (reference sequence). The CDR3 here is CASSRQGISRGGNTEAFF. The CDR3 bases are TGTGCCAGTAGTCGGCAGGGGATCTCCCGGGGGGGGAACACTGAAGCTTTCTTT.

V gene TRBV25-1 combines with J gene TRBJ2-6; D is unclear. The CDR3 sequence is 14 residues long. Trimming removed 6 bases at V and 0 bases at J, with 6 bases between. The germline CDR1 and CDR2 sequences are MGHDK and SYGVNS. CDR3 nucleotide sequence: TGTGCCAGCAGCCTAAGCTCTGGGGCCAACGTCCTGACTTTC. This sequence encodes CASSLSSGANVLTF.

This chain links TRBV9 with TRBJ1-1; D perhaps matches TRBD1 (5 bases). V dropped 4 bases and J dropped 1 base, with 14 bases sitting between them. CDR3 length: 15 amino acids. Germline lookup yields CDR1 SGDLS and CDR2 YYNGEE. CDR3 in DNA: TGTGCCAGCAGCTCCCGCCGGGGACCGAACACTGAAGCTTTCTTT. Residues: CASSSRRGPNTEAFF.

CDR3 nucleotides: TGCGCCAGCAGCTTGGAGACAGGGGACATTTATGGCTACACCTTC. This codes for CASSLETGDIYGYTF. This chain links TRBV5-1 with TRBJ1-2, with 8 bases aligning to TRBD1. J gave up 5 bases and V 0 bases, and 6 bases lay outside the gene matches. Germline V gene lookup returns CDR1 SGHRS and CDR2 YFSETQ. CDR3 length: 15 residues.

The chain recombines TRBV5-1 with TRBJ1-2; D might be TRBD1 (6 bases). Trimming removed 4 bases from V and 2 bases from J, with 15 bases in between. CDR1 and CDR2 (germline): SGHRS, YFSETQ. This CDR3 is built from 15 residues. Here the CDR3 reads CASSLAPGQNYGYTF. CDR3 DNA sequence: TGCGCCAGCAGCCTGGCTCCTGGACAGAACTATGGCTACACCTTC.

The CDR3, as DNA: TGTGCCAGCAGCTTGTTCTGGGCCGACCGTAGAGTCTACGAGCAGTACTTC. Its translation: CASSLFWADRRVYEQYF. The chain links TRBV5-8 to TRBJ2-7; no clear D. The CDR3 sequence is 17 residues long. The V gene's germline CDR1 is SGHTS and CDR2 YDEGEE. V gave up 1 base and J gave up 3 bases, with 20 bases separating them.

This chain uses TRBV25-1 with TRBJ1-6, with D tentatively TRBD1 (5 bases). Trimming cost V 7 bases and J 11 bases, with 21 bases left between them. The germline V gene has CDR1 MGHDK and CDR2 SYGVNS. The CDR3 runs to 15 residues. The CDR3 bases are TGTGCCAGCAATGGGGCCTTGGGATCCTCAACACCCCTCCACTTT. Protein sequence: CASNGALGSSTPLHF.

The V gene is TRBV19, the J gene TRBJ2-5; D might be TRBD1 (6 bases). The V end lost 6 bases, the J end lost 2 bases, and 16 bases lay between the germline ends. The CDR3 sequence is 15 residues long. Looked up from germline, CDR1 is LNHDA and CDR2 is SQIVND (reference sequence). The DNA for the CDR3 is TGTGCCAGTAGCCCGGACAGTGGTCTGCAAGAGACCCAGTACTTC. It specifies CASSPDSGLQETQYF.

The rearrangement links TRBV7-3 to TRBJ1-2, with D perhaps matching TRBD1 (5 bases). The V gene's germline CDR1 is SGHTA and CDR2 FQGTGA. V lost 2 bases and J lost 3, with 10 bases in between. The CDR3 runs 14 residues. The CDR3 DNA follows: TGTGCCAGCAGCTTATCCGGGGACGACTATGGCTACACCTTC. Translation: CASSLSGDDYGYTF.

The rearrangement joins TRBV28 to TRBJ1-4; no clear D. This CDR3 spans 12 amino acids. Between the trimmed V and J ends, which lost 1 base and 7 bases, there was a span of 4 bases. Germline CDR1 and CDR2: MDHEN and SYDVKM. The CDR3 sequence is CASSLSREKLFF. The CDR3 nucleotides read TGTGCCAGCAGTTTATCCCGTGAAAAACTGTTTTTT.

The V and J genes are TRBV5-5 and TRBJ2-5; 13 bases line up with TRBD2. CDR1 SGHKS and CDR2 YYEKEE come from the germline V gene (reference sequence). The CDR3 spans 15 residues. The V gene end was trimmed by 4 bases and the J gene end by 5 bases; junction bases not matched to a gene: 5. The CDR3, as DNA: TGTGCCAGCAGCGCGGGACTAGCGGGGCCGGAGACCCAGTACTTC. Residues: CASSAGLAGPETQYF.

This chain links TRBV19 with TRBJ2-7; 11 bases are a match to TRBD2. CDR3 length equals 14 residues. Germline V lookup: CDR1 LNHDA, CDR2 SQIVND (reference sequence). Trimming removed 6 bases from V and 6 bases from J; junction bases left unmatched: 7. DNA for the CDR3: TGTGCCAGTAGGCCACTAGCGGGAGCAGGCGAGCAGTACTTC. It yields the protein CASRPLAGAGEQYF.

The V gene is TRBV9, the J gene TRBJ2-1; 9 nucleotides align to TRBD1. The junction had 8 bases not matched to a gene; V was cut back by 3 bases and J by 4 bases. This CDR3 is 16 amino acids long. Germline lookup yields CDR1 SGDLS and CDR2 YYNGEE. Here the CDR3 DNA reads TGTGCCAGCAGCGCCCTGGGACAGGGTGTATACAATGAGCAGTTCTTC. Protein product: CASSALGQGVYNEQFF.

The CDR3 reads CASSPTGEHEQYF. CDR3 in DNA: TGTGCCAGTAGCCCGACAGGGGAACACGAGCAGTACTTC. This chain links TRBV19 with TRBJ2-7, with 8 nucleotides matching TRBD1. V trimming: 6 bases; J trimming: 5 bases; junction bases outside the gene matches: 6. This CDR3 is built from 13 residues. In germline, CDR1 is LNHDA, CDR2 SQIVND (reference sequence).